Given below is one T cell receptor (beta chain) in context. This sample was taken from a study of blood T cell repertoires in COVID-19. Trimming removed 6 bases at V and 6 bases at J, with 9 bases between. This CDR3 is built from 12 residues. TCRdb keeps only in-frame clones here, not all; method: immunoSEQ multiplex PCR. The sample lists fewer than 400,000 clones, about nine tenths occurring once. The specimen sequenced was PBMCs or T cells enriched from blood (not recorded which). This chain joins TRBV12-3 or TRBV12-4 and TRBJ2-1, with a possible D match to TRBD1 (5 bases). This clonotype was sampled from a young woman who had recovered from COVID-19. The CDR3 sequence: CASSPTGNEQFF. For the CDR3, the DNA is TGTGCCAGCAGCCCTACAGGCAATGAGCAGTTCTTC.